The table lists the clone carrying this TCR beta chain with many counts. Its specificity is not known. Enrolled ophthalmopathy patients presented with a Clinical Activity Score of at least 3, a NOSPECS grade of at least 4, and disease duration under 3 months. Patients with uncontrolled infections, other autoimmune diseases, pregnancy or lactation were excluded. Orbital computed tomography and thyroid ultrasound, together with serum TRAb and thyroxine and clinical symptoms, were used for diagnoses. The sample comes from a study of T cells in Graves' hyperthyroidism and ophthalmopathy. General observations from the study: Most thyroid clonotypes with frequency above 0.001 were detected in blood.

There were TCR beta CDR3 regions amplified from RNA transcripts. TCR CDR3 regions were first amplified by RT-PCR with HTBI primers. TCRdb re-called the multiplex PCR reads through MiXCR, storing one row per CDR3 protein. The repertoire holds around 600,000 distinct CDR3 sequences, with approximately 14% as singletons. Germline V lookup: CDR1 KGHSH, CDR2 LQKENI. This CDR3 contains 15 residues. The germline V and J ends were trimmed by 2 bases and 4 bases, with 15 bases remaining between them. Sequencing was carried out using blood. The chain uses TRBV18 and TRBJ2-7; TRBD1 might be the D (6 bases). The clonotype was recovered from a woman between 50 and 59 years old with Graves' ophthalmopathy. The CDR3: CASSPRQVGGYEQYF. The CDR3 coding sequence is TGTGCCAGCTCACCAAGACAGGTGGGTGGGTACGAGCAGTACTTC.